This T cell receptor (beta chain) was recovered during a study of graft-versus-host responses after intestinal transplantation (dated by TCRdb to the early 2020s). In the study overall: Multivisceral, liver-intestinal, or isolated intestinal transplants were received by the recipients. A peak of at least 4% donor T cells among recipient peripheral blood mononuclear cells was the definition used for donor T cell macrochimerism. Samples from a few later patients were sequenced in-house on an Illumina MiSeq with MiXCR processing rather than by the commercial service. The cohort enrolled 20 to 30 intestinal transplant recipients including one retransplant, and a few patients lacking pretransplant specimens were excluded. Anti-thymocyte globulin induction was given to all recipients, followed by maintenance tacrolimus and steroids for approximately three years. To identify alloreactive clones, pre-transplant mixed lymphocyte reaction products were sequenced and then compared with unstimulated pre-transplant donor and recipient T cells. Bulk TCR-beta CDR3 sequencing was used to track graft-versus-host and host-versus-graft alloreactive T cell clones in the graft, circulation and bone marrow after intestinal transplantation. Study-level results and caveats: Peak levels of circulating GvH clones were associated with declines in HvG clones early after transplant. GvH clones were found in recipient bone marrow, and some of the GvH clones appeared earlier in ileal mucosa or blood, which is consistent with an intestinal mucosal origin. High GvH to HvG T cell clonal ratios were observed in the allografts of patients with donor T cell macrochimerism. Conclusions were limited by the relatively low number and heterogeneity of intestinal transplant patients.

This clone turned up a few times. It has no known antigen specificity. No clone much larger than this one lies a single base away; base qualities are absent. Blood samples were collected up to 4 times in the first month after transplant and then at least monthly when available. Libraries came from the immunoSEQ multiplex PCR assay. High-throughput TCR-beta CDR3 sequencing of genomic DNA from most patients was performed by Adaptive Biotechnologies. Concerning the study's data processing: TCR sequencing data were retrieved from Adaptive's ImmunoSEQ software for 15 to 20 patients, whereas a few other patients were processed with MiXCR and VDJtools. Because the origin of CDR3 nucleotide sequences shared between donor and recipient could not be assigned, those sequences were removed. Alloreactive clones required at least 2-fold expansion over unstimulated cells and minimum CFSE-low frequency of 0.002% (template counts) or 0.001% (read counts). Mappable clones were those detected in sequenced pre-transplant spleen, lymph node, or MLR CFSE-low populations of the donor or recipient. The cumulative frequency of alloreactive clones was calculated as a percentage of all sequences, weighted by copy number. TCRdb re-hosts the immuneACCESS table, in-frame sequences only. Its copies lack some clones; in the studies checked, an unresolved V gene accounts for under half of them, and the cause for the rest is not known. The V and J calls and clone size were taken over from that table, and D and trimming were inferred from the DNA. Counted in this sample were about 24,000 clones; approximately 85% of them appeared once. About 0.89% of the sample rests with the top ten.

Trimming at the junction amounts to 0 bases on V and 3 bases on J, and the germline ends lie 11 bases apart. The germline V gene sets CDR1 to MNHEY and CDR2 to SVGAGI. There are 15 amino acids in the CDR3, from cysteine to phenylalanine inclusive. Only the CDR3 portion is preserved as DNA: 45 bases, with reading frame beginning at the first base. This sequence originates from a human patient who received an intestinal transplant, so some T cells may come from the graft donor. The rearranged chain carries TRBV6-5 and TRBJ1-2; a confident D gene designation cannot be given. This sample comprised PBMCs, obtained 450 to 480 days after intestinal transplant. In nucleotide form, the sequence is TGTGCCAGCAGTTACTCGAGTAAGGCAGACTATGGCTACACCTTC. Its amino acids are CASSYSSKADYGYTF.